The rows below give T cell receptor beta chains drawn from one sample of a study of blood T cells in healthy people across ages. TCRdb re-called the 5' RACE reads with MiXCR, one entry per CDR3 protein. The table lists 550,000 to 650,000 distinct CDR3 sequences, less than 35% of them singletons. The specimen sequenced was blood. These receptors were collected from a woman aged 80 or older in good health. Both conserved end residues are part of each CDR3. The order of the fields is D gene, J gene, V gene, clone size, CDR3 protein, CDR3 DNA. A D gene is named only where the DNA matches it firmly. Expanded clones get a size class; other rows say once, few or many, or leave the size out.

d_gene: TRBD1; j_gene: TRBJ2-7; v_gene: TRBV28; abundance: many; CDR3aa: CASSLTGAWGYEQYF; CDR3nt: TGTGCCAGCAGTTTAACAGGGGCCTGGGGCTACGAGCAGTACTTC
d_gene: TRBD1; j_gene: TRBJ2-5; v_gene: TRBV7-2; abundance: many; CDR3aa: CASSLNDRGETQYF; CDR3nt: TGTGCCAGCAGCTTGAACGACAGGGGAGAGACCCAGTACTTC
d_gene: TRBD2; j_gene: TRBJ2-1; v_gene: TRBV7-9; abundance: .; CDR3aa: CASSLVGAGDHREQFF; CDR3nt: TGTGCCAGCAGCTTAGTAGGGGCGGGAGATCACCGTGAGCAGTTCTTC
d_gene: .; j_gene: TRBJ2-3; v_gene: TRBV5-1; abundance: .; CDR3aa: CASSFFREGTTDTQYF; CDR3nt: TGCGCCAGCAGCTTCTTCAGGGAAGGGACCACAGATACGCAGTATTTT
d_gene: .; j_gene: TRBJ2-7; v_gene: TRBV6-2/TRBV6-3; abundance: many; CDR3aa: CASSRTARSWKQYF; CDR3nt: TGTGCCAGCAGTCGGACGGCTCGGAGTTGGAAGCAGTACTTC
d_gene: TRBD1; j_gene: TRBJ1-1; v_gene: TRBV7-9; abundance: .; CDR3aa: CASRKDRGAFTEAFF; CDR3nt: TGTGCCAGCAGGAAAGACAGGGGGGCGTTCACTGAAGCTTTCTTT
d_gene: .; j_gene: TRBJ2-1; v_gene: TRBV3-1; abundance: many; CDR3aa: CASSRSGPEQFF; CDR3nt: TGTGCCAGCAGCCGTAGCGGACCAGAGCAGTTCTTC
d_gene: .; j_gene: TRBJ1-4; v_gene: TRBV12-3/TRBV12-4; abundance: few; CDR3aa: CASSLRVGQGNEKLFF; CDR3nt: TGTGCCAGCAGTTTACGGGTAGGGCAGGGTAATGAAAAACTGTTTTTT
d_gene: TRBD2; j_gene: TRBJ2-3; v_gene: TRBV12-3/TRBV12-4; abundance: .; CDR3aa: CASFLAGVPVDTQYF; CDR3nt: TGTGCCAGTTTCCTCGCGGGAGTGCCCGTAGATACGCAGTATTTT
d_gene: TRBD1; j_gene: TRBJ2-2; v_gene: TRBV6-2/TRBV6-3; abundance: few; CDR3aa: CASKWTGTGELFF; CDR3nt: TGTGCCAGCAAATGGACAGGGACCGGGGAGCTGTTTTTT
d_gene: .; j_gene: TRBJ1-6; v_gene: TRBV5-1; abundance: .; CDR3aa: CASSLGRGRDSPPHF; CDR3nt: TGCGCCAGCAGCTTGGGGAGAGGGAGAGATTCACCCCCCCACTTT
d_gene: .; j_gene: TRBJ1-6; v_gene: TRBV10-2; abundance: few; CDR3aa: CASSEGQESSPLHF; CDR3nt: TGCGCCAGCAGTGAGGGACAAGAAAGTTCACCCCTCCACTTT
d_gene: .; j_gene: TRBJ1-1; v_gene: TRBV20-1; abundance: many; CDR3aa: CSARSGTPNTEAFF; CDR3nt: TGCAGTGCTAGGTCCGGGACTCCGAACACTGAAGCTTTCTTT
d_gene: TRBD1; j_gene: TRBJ1-5; v_gene: TRBV7-2; abundance: few; CDR3aa: CASSLGTGLDQPQHF; CDR3nt: TGTGCCAGCAGCTTAGGGACAGGGCTCGATCAGCCCCAGCATTTT
d_gene: .; j_gene: TRBJ1-1; v_gene: TRBV5-1; abundance: many; CDR3aa: CASSSPRGDTEAFF; CDR3nt: TGCGCCAGCAGCTCCCCGAGAGGGGACACTGAAGCTTTCTTT
d_gene: TRBD2; j_gene: TRBJ2-2; v_gene: TRBV7-8; abundance: .; CDR3aa: CASSLAASGGFNSGELFF; CDR3nt: TGTGCCAGCAGCTTAGCAGCTAGCGGGGGGTTTAACTCCGGGGAGCTGTTTTTT
d_gene: .; j_gene: TRBJ1-5; v_gene: TRBV30; abundance: many; CDR3aa: CAWSAGGPRQPQHF; CDR3nt: TGTGCCTGGAGCGCGGGGGGGCCCCGCCAGCCCCAGCATTTT
d_gene: TRBD1; j_gene: TRBJ1-2; v_gene: TRBV7-8; abundance: .; CDR3aa: CASSSRTGGGYTF; CDR3nt: TGTGCCAGCAGCTCGAGGACAGGGGGCGGCTACACCTTC
d_gene: .; j_gene: TRBJ2-1; v_gene: TRBV9; abundance: many; CDR3aa: CATSQGSRDNEQFF; CDR3nt: TGTGCCACCTCCCAAGGGAGTCGGGACAATGAGCAGTTCTTC
d_gene: .; j_gene: TRBJ2-5; v_gene: TRBV3-1; abundance: many; CDR3aa: CASSQGAEETQYF; CDR3nt: TGTGCCAGCAGCCAAGGGGCGGAAGAGACCCAGTACTTC
d_gene: .; j_gene: TRBJ2-1; v_gene: TRBV20-1; abundance: many; CDR3aa: CSARVGKSSYNEQFF; CDR3nt: TGCAGTGCTAGGGTGGGCAAGAGCTCCTACAATGAGCAGTTCTTC
d_gene: .; j_gene: TRBJ2-3; v_gene: TRBV2; abundance: many; CDR3aa: CASRISPWRDLQYF; CDR3nt: TGTGCCAGCAGGATCTCTCCCTGGCGGGACCTGCAGTATTTT
d_gene: .; j_gene: TRBJ2-7; v_gene: TRBV20-1; abundance: few; CDR3aa: CSARRQSEQYF; CDR3nt: TGCAGTGCTAGAAGGCAGTCGGAGCAGTACTTC
d_gene: .; j_gene: TRBJ2-3; v_gene: TRBV3-1; abundance: .; CDR3aa: CASSPRVAGLGADTQYF; CDR3nt: TGTGCCAGCAGCCCAAGGGTTGCGGGCCTTGGGGCAGATACGCAGTATTTT
d_gene: TRBD1; j_gene: TRBJ2-1; v_gene: TRBV10-3; abundance: many; CDR3aa: CAISGGQGAYNEQFF; CDR3nt: TGTGCCATCAGTGGGGGACAGGGAGCGTACAATGAGCAGTTCTTC
d_gene: .; j_gene: TRBJ2-1; v_gene: TRBV4-3; abundance: .; CDR3aa: CASSPSQGTYNEQFF; CDR3nt: TGCGCCAGCAGCCCGAGCCAGGGTACGTACAATGAGCAGTTCTTC